This T cell receptor (beta chain) was profiled in a study of beta chain features in type 1 diabetes. Study at large: What patients shared with healthy donors was a similar profile of age, gender and cell yields.

The J segment lost 0 bases and the V segment lost 2 bases, leaving 10 bases of the junction unmatched. The CDR3 has 20 residues. Germline V gives CDR1 LGHNA, CDR2 YNFKEQ. Study-wide points: PCR may have favored shorter templates equally in patients and controls.

Expressed TCRB transcripts were sequenced because the isolated RNA had all been reverse transcribed beforehand. This table comes from immunoSEQ multiplex PCR, and its TCRdb copy is limited to in-frame clones, with some not included. The sample contains about 160,000 clones, approximately 9% of which appear only once. Only a few counts were recorded for this clone. The antigen is not known. The chain carries TRBV4-2 and TRBJ2-6, with 10 bases that match TRBD2. Sequenced input: central memory CD4+ T cells from blood. The sequence was collected from a woman younger than 30 in good health. CDR3 nucleotides: TGTGCCAGCAGCCAAACCCAGACTAGCGGGCTTCCCTCTGGGGCCAACGTCCTGACTTTC. This codes for CASSQTQTSGLPSGANVLTF.